One sample yielded the 10 T cell receptor beta chains listed below, sequenced in a study of T cells in Graves' hyperthyroidism and ophthalmopathy (dated by TCRdb to between 2018 and 2020). Library creation used multiplex PCR. The instrument was an Illumina HiSeq 2000. The TCR beta CDR3 regions were amplified from the RNA transcripts. For the first round of RT-PCR on the TCR CDR3, the HTBI primer set was used together with the Qiagen OneStep RT-PCR kit. In-frame beta chains were kept once TCRdb had trimmed the public reads at Q25 with fastp and called clones with MiXCR. Records with the same CDR3 protein are collapsed into one entry carrying the most frequent genes and DNA. The sample data list around 480,000 distinct CDR3 sequences, and roughly 14% of these were observed just once. Around 17% of the sample comes from the top ten. Sequencing was carried out using blood. Source of these receptors: a woman aged 18-29 years with Graves' hyperthyroidism.

J is TRBJ2-5 and V is TRBV29-1; no definite D call. This CDR3 is 13 amino acids long. Per germline, CDR1 SQVTM and CDR2 ANQGSEA. V was shortened by 5 bases and J by 4 bases, with 14 bases between the two germline ends. The CDR3: CSVLSHLGETQYF. The CDR3 DNA follows: TGCAGCGTTCTATCACACTTAGGAGAGACCCAGTACTTC.

This clonotype was counted at least ten times. V and J are TRBV7-9 and TRBJ2-1; D possibly corresponds to TRBD2 (5 bases). The V gene's germline CDR1 is SEHNR and CDR2 FQNEAQ (reference sequence). Trimming left V 7 bases short and J 6 bases short, with 10 bases between. The CDR3 length is 12 residues. CDR3: CASTRGGNEQFF. As DNA, the CDR3 is TGTGCCAGCACCCGAGGAGGCAATGAGCAGTTCTTC. Looking up the rest from reference TRBV7-9 and TRBJ2-1 gives the full variable domain: DTGVSQNPRHKITKRGQNVTFRCDPISEHNRLYWYRQTLGQGPEFLTYFQNEAQLEKSRLLSDRFSAERPKGSFSTLEIQRTEQGDSAMYLCASTRGGNEQFFGPGTRLTVL.

There are a few counts of this clonotype. The genes are TRBV20-1 and TRBJ2-5; 8 bases agree with TRBD1. Germline V CDR1 and CDR2: DFQATT, SNEGSKA (reference sequence). Unmatched junction bases numbered 9, after V lost 7 bases and J lost 2 bases. CDR3 size: 14 residues. CDR3 sequence reads: CSGLVGTGQETQYF. Written as DNA, the CDR3 is TGCAGTGGCCTTGTCGGGACAGGACAAGAGACCCAGTACTTC.

This clonotype was detected many times. The V and J genes are TRBV11-2 and TRBJ2-1; D gene ambiguous. Trimming took 5 bases from V and 5 from J, leaving 13 bases between them. Germline CDR1 SGHAT, CDR2 FQNNGV. CDR3 length: 14 amino acids. CDR3 loop: CASSRATGNNEQFF. CDR3 in DNA: TGTGCCAGCAGCCGGGCGACTGGGAACAATGAGCAGTTCTTC.

The rearrangement links TRBV11-1 to TRBJ2-2; the match to TRBD2 covers 9 bases. V was pared by 6 bases and J by 6 bases, with 8 bases of the junction left unmatched. The CDR3 sequence is 15 residues long. CDR1 is SGHAT and CDR2 is FQDESV in the germline V gene (reference sequence). The CDR3 is CASSLFIAGAGELFF. For the CDR3, the DNA is TGTGCCAGCAGTTTATTTATAGCGGGAGCCGGGGAGCTGTTTTTT.

This clonotype came up many times. The chain combines TRBV7-2 with TRBJ2-1; D is ambiguous. CDR1 is SGHTA, CDR2 FQGNSA, per germline. The CDR3 has 12 residues. The ends were cut back, 5 bases at V and 7 bases at J, with 9 bases in the middle. The CDR3 here is CASSMDGNEQFF. The CDR3 DNA is TGTGCCAGCAGCATGGACGGAAATGAGCAGTTCTTC. Variable domain in full (rest from reference TRBV7-2 and TRBJ2-1): GAGVSQSPSNKVTEKGKDVELRCDPISGHTALYWYRQSLGQGLEFLIYFQGNSAPDKSGLPSDRFSAERTGGSVSTLTIQRTQQEDSAVYLCASSMDGNEQFFGPGTRLTVL.

This clonotype appeared once. For the CDR3, the DNA is TGTGCCAGCAGCTTAGGGGGGACTAGCGGGAGGTCTAATGAGCAGTTCTTC. Translated: CASSLGGTSGRSNEQFF. The chain uses TRBV7-4 and TRBJ2-1; 15 bases are shared with TRBD2. The V segment lost 1 base and the J segment 7 bases; nucleotides outside the gene matches: 5. Per the germline V gene, CDR1 is SGHVT and CDR2 is SQSDAQ. The CDR3 consists of 17 residues.

This clonotype was seen at least ten times. The chain joins TRBV15 to TRBJ1-1; no reliable D call. Germline CDR1 and CDR2: LNHNV and YYDKDF (reference sequence). Trimming shortened V by 0 bases and J by 6 bases, and 8 bases separated the two germline ends. This CDR3 is built from 13 residues. CDR3 DNA: TGTGCCACCAGCAGAGATTCGGCGGCTGAAGCTTTCTTT. This translates into CATSRDSAAEAFF.

V gene TRBV5-1 combines with J gene TRBJ2-5; D unclear. The ends were cut back, 0 bases at V and 5 bases at J, with 8 bases in the middle. This CDR3 has 13 residues. Germline V gene sequence: CDR1 SGHRS, CDR2 YFSETQ. The CDR3 DNA follows: TGCGCCAGCAGCTTGGCCCCCGAGGAGACCCAGTACTTC. It specifies CASSLAPEETQYF.

This clonotype was seen at least ten times. The V and J genes are TRBV30 and TRBJ1-6; D is unresolved. This CDR3 comprises 14 residues. V lost 0 bases, J lost 9 bases, and 12 bases lay in between. Germline V gene lookup returns CDR1 GTSNPN and CDR2 SVGIG (reference sequence). The CDR3 sequence is CAWSVAREGSPLHF. CDR3 sequence (DNA): TGTGCCTGGAGTGTAGCGAGGGAGGGTTCACCCCTCCACTTT.